This T cell receptor (beta chain) was sequenced during a study of T cell changes during pregnancy in multiple sclerosis. The assay was immunoSEQ multiplex PCR, and TCRdb's table has in-frame clones only and misses some. This sample has 45,000 to 60,000 clones; roughly 91% occur once, and the top ten carry 0.61%. The germline V and J ends were trimmed by 4 bases and 4 bases, with 22 bases remaining between them. In germline, CDR1 is LNHDA, CDR2 SQIVND (reference sequence). CDR3 size: 17 residues. The clonotype originates from a female donor in good health, enrolled as a control in a pregnancy study. This chain uses TRBV19 with TRBJ1-2; D is possibly TRBD1 (5 bases). The sample consisted of CD4+ T cells from peripheral blood mononuclear cells, taken after pregnancy. The CDR3 DNA follows: TGTGCCAGTAGTAAGGGGCGGGACTCCTCCACCCTCTATGGCTACACCTTC. Translated, it gives CASSKGRDSSTLYGYTF.